This record looks at one T cell receptor (beta chain) sequence and its context. TCRdb re-called the RACE reads with MiXCR, one entry per CDR3 protein. The sample shows 75,000 to 90,000 distinct CDR3 sequences, around 11% of them seen only once. This record comes from a study of human T cells and chemical hapten exposure. Background on the study: In the sensitization step, 2% DPC was placed on roughly 2 cm by roughly 2 cm of upper inner arm skin. TCR yields differed between samples (mainly from small differences in pooled library volume). Upper-back patches of 0.01% DPC were read at 6 days.

Documented time point: patch test 1, 2 weeks after DPC sensitization. Treatment: therapeutic diphenylcyclopropenone sensitization with weekly scalp DPC. This receptor was identified in a woman aged 60 to 75 with alopecia areata. Some clones in this sample may be carry-over from other donors' samples. The sequenced sample was whole blood, obtained in connection with sensitization to the hapten diphenylcyclopropenone (DPC).

CDR3 sequence reads: CASSDREPPDTQYF. The CDR3 DNA is TGTGCCAGCAGTGACAGGGAGCCCCCAGATACGCAGTATTTT. V and J are TRBV6-5 and TRBJ2-3, with 7 bases that match TRBD1. V was clipped by 5 bases and J by 4 bases; unmatched bases: 6. Germline values: CDR1 MNHEY, CDR2 SVGAGI. The CDR3 covers 14 residues.